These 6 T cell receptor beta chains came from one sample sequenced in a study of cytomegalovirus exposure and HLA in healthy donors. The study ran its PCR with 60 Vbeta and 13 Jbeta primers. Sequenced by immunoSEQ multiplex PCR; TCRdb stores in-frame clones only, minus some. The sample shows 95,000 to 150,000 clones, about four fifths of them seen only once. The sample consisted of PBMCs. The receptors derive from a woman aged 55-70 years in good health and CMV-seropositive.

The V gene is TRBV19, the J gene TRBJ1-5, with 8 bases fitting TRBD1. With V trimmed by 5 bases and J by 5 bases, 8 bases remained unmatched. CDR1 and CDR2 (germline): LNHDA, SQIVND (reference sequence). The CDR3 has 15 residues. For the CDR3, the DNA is TGTGCCAGTAGTTTGACAGGGGTAGGGCATCAGCCCCAGCATTTT. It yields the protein CASSLTGVGHQPQHF.

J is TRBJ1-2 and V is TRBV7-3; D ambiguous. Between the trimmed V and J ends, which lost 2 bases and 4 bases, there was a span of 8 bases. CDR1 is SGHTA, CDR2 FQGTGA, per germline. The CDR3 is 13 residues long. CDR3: CASSLGQSYGYTF. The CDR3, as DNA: TGTGCCAGCAGCTTAGGGCAGAGCTATGGCTACACCTTC.

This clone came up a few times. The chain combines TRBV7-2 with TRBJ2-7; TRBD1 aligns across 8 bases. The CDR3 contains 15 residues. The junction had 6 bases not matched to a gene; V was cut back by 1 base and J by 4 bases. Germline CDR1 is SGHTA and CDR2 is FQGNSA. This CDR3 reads CASSLVGQGGYEQYF. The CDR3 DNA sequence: TGTGCCAGCAGCTTAGTTGGACAGGGTGGATACGAGCAGTACTTC. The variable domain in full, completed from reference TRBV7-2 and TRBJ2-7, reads GAGVSQSPSNKVTEKGKDVELRCDPISGHTALYWYRQSLGQGLEFLIYFQGNSAPDKSGLPSDRFSAERTGGSVSTLTIQRTQQEDSAVYLCASSLVGQGGYEQYFGPGTRLTVT.

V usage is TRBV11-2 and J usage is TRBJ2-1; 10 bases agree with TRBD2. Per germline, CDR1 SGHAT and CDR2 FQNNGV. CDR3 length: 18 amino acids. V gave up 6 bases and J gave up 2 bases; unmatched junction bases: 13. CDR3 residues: CASRKLAGNPFPYNEQFF. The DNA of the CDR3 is TGTGCCAGCAGAAAACTAGCGGGGAACCCCTTCCCCTACAATGAGCAGTTCTTC.

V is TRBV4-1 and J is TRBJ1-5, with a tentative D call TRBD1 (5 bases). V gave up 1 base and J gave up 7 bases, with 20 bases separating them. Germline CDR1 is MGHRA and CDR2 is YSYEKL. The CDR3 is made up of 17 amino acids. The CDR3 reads CASSQVYPGSGLQPQHF. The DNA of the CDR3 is TGCGCCAGCAGCCAAGTGTACCCAGGGTCCGGATTACAGCCCCAGCATTTT.

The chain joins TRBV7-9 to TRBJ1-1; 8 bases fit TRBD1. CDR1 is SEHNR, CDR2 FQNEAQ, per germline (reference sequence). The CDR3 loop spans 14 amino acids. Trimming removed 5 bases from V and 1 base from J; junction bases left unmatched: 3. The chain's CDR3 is CASSQDRGNTEAFF. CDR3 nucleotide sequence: TGTGCCAGCAGCCAAGACAGGGGGAACACTGAAGCTTTCTTT.